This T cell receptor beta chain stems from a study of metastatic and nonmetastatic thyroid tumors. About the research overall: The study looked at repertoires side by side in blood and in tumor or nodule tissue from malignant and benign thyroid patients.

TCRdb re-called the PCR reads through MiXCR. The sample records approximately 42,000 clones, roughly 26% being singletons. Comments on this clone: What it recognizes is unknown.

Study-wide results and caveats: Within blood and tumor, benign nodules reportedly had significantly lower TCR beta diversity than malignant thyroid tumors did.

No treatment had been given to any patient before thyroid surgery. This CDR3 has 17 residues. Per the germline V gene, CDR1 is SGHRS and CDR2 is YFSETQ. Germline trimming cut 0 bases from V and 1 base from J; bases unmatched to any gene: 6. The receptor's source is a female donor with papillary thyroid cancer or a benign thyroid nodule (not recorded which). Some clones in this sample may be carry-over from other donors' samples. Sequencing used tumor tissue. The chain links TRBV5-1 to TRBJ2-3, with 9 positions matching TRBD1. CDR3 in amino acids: CASSLAWTGDGTDTQYF. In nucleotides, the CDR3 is TGCGCCAGCAGCTTGGCTTGGACAGGGGACGGCACAGATACGCAGTATTTT.